In this sample, the clone carrying this TCR beta chain turned up once. The data stem from a study of blood T cell repertoires in COVID-19. Study at large: The United States, Italy and Spain were the sources of the acute and convalescent COVID-19 samples.

The CDR3 sequence is 16 residues long. V lost 2 bases and J lost 2, with 15 bases in between. Germline V CDR1 and CDR2: SEHNR, FQNEAQ (reference sequence). This table comes from immunoSEQ multiplex PCR, and its TCRdb copy is limited to in-frame clones, with some not included. The sample holds approximately 180,000 clones, about 91% seen once. The clonotype originates from a woman between 40 and 55 years old with acute COVID-19. V is TRBV7-9 and J is TRBJ2-5; D ambiguous. The sequencing input was PBMCs or T cells enriched from blood (not recorded which). This CDR3 reads CASSLFTVNSQETQYF. The CDR3 DNA reads TGTGCCAGCAGCTTATTTACCGTCAACTCTCAAGAGACCCAGTACTTC. The whole variable domain, remainder taken from reference TRBV7-9 and TRBJ2-5, is DTGVSQNPRHKITKRGQNVTFRCDPISEHNRLYWYRQTLGQGPEFLTYFQNEAQLEKSRLLSDRFSAERPKGSFSTLEIQRTEQGDSAMYLCASSLFTVNSQETQYFGPGTRLLVL.